This passage covers 25 T cell receptor beta chains from one sample sequenced in a study of blood T cells in healthy people across ages. PCR was performed a second time for about 6 to 12 cycles using a sample-barcoded 5' primer and a J-beta primer mix. TCRdb reprocessed the 5' RACE reads via MiXCR and lists one record per CDR3 protein. Of 780,000 or so distinct CDR3 sequences in the sample, 56% were seen once. The sequencing input was blood. The receptors come from a man aged 35-49 years in good health.

This clonotype has ten or more counts. CDR3 in DNA: TGTGCCAGCACCAACCCCCCCTGTGAGGGTCTTCCCTACGAGCAGTACTTC. This gives the protein CASTNPPCEGLPYEQYF. The rearrangement joins TRBV12-3 or TRBV12-4 to TRBJ2-7; possible D gene TRBD2, 5 bases. Trimming stripped 7 bases from V and 2 bases from J, with 24 bases between. The CDR3 totals 17 residues.

This clonotype was counted a few times. The chain employs TRBV6-4 and TRBJ1-2, with a possible D match to TRBD1 (6 bases). The CDR3 is 13 residues long. Germline V lookup: CDR1 MRHNA, CDR2 SNTAGT. V was clipped by 2 bases and J by 3 bases, with 7 bases between them. The CDR3 region has the DNA TGTGCCAGCAGTGACGGACAGCACTATGGCTACACCTTC. It encodes CASSDGQHYGYTF.

The V gene is TRBV25-1, the J gene TRBJ2-5, with D tentatively TRBD1 or TRBD2 (6 bases each). V was trimmed by 2 bases and J by 4 bases, leaving 14 bases between them. CDR3 length: 15 residues. Germline CDR1 MGHDK, CDR2 SYGVNS. CDR3 sequence reads: CASSEMKGGLETQYF. The CDR3 DNA reads as TGTGCCAGCAGTGAAATGAAGGGGGGCCTAGAGACCCAGTACTTC.

The count of this clonotype is one. A much larger clone differs from this one at a single base, so this may be a read error. The chain joins TRBV20-1 to TRBJ2-7; a possible D gene is TRBD2 (5 bases). Germline V gene data show CDR1 as DFQATT and CDR2 as SNEGSKA (reference sequence). There are 14 residues in the CDR3. The CDR3 region is CSANGERSSYERYF. CDR3 coding DNA: TGCAGTGCTAACGGGGAGCGGAGCTCCTACGAGCGGTACTTC.

This chain links TRBV10-2 with TRBJ1-1; D is uncertain. The CDR3 runs to 16 residues. Trimming cost V 5 bases and J 6 bases, with 22 bases left between them. The germline V gene encodes CDR1 WSHSY and CDR2 SAAADI. The CDR3 loop reads CASSLTQTPALAEAFF. CDR3 nucleotides: TGCGCCAGCAGTTTGACACAAACCCCGGCTCTTGCTGAAGCTTTCTTT.

V gene TRBV28 combines with J gene TRBJ2-1; possibly TRBD1 for D (6 bases). The V and J ends lost 8 bases and 3 bases respectively, with 11 bases between them. CDR1 is MDHEN, CDR2 SYDVKM, per germline. This CDR3 contains 13 residues. The CDR3 here is CASGGRYYNEQFF. CDR3 coding DNA: TGTGCCAGCGGGGGCAGGTACTACAATGAGCAGTTCTTC.

The chain employs TRBV29-1 and TRBJ1-1, with D unclear. V was trimmed by 0 bases and J by 2 bases, leaving 10 bases between them. The length of the CDR3 is 14 residues. Germline V gene lookup returns CDR1 SQVTM and CDR2 ANQGSEA. The CDR3: CSVEETAANTEAFF. The CDR3 coding sequence is TGCAGCGTTGAAGAAACGGCGGCTAACACTGAAGCTTTCTTT.

The V gene is TRBV7-3, the J gene TRBJ2-5, with TRBD2 matching 12 bases. This CDR3 has 14 amino acids. J lost 5 bases, V lost 8 bases, and 6 bases had no gene match. Germline CDR1 and CDR2: SGHTA and FQGTGA. The CDR3 DNA is TGTGCCAGCTCGGCTAGCGGGGGGGTGGAGACCCAGTACTTC. It is translated as CASSASGGVETQYF.

J is TRBJ2-3 and V is TRBV3-1; 7 nucleotides align to TRBD2. V was pared by 4 bases and J by 7 bases, with 14 bases of the junction left unmatched. The germline gives CDR1 LGHDT, CDR2 YNNKEL (reference sequence). This CDR3 comprises 16 residues. The CDR3 nucleotides are TGTGCCAGCAGCCTCCTTGCGGGAGACATGGTAAATACGCAGTATTTT. Its protein is CASSLLAGDMVNTQYF.

This clonotype has just one count. This rearrangement joins TRBV9 to TRBJ2-5; unclear D gene. Matching the DNA end better, TRBJ2-7 makes the J call doubtful. This CDR3 is built from 13 residues. CDR1 is SGDLS and CDR2 is YYNGEE in the germline V gene. Here the CDR3 DNA reads TGTGCCAGCAGCGTAGCGGAAACCTACGAGCAGTACTTC. Amino acids: CASSVAETYEQYF.

The sample holds many counts of this clonotype. The gene calls are TRBV5-1 and TRBJ2-3, with D possibly being TRBD1 (6 bases). V dropped 4 bases and J dropped 1 base, with 13 bases sitting between them. This CDR3 is built from 15 residues. Per germline, CDR1 SGHRS and CDR2 YFSETQ. The CDR3 DNA follows: TGCGCCAGCAGCCGTCAGGGGACCCGCACAGATACGCAGTATTTT. It translates to CASSRQGTRTDTQYF.

This clonotype was recorded once. The chain uses TRBV12-3 or TRBV12-4 and TRBJ1-2; 9 nucleotides align to TRBD1. CDR3 length equals 14 residues. The V gene end was trimmed by 5 bases and the J gene end by 7 bases; junction bases not matched to a gene: 8. CDR3 in DNA: TGTGCCAGCAGTATAAGACAGGGGGGCGGTGGCTACACCTTC. This sequence encodes CASSIRQGGGGYTF.

V and J are TRBV15 and TRBJ2-2; D call uncertain. Germline CDR1 reads LNHNV; CDR2 reads YYDKDF (reference sequence). The CDR3 runs 14 residues. Trimming took off 1 base at V and 6 bases at J, with 9 bases between the two ends. The CDR3 nucleotides are TGTGCCACCAGCAGAGGTGGTTTAGCCGGGGAGCTGTTTTTT. Amino acids: CATSRGGLAGELFF.

This clonotype was seen only a few times. V gene TRBV6-6 combines with J gene TRBJ2-7; D ambiguous. Trimming removed 7 bases at V and 3 bases at J, with 10 bases between. Germline values: CDR1 MNHNY, CDR2 SVGAGI (reference sequence). The CDR3 extends over 12 amino acids. The DNA of the CDR3 is TGTGCCAGCAATGCGGTCGGCTACGAGCAGTACTTC. Translated, it gives CASNAVGYEQYF.

The rearrangement links TRBV7-8 to TRBJ2-3; a possible D gene is TRBD2 (5 bases). The CDR3 is made up of 17 amino acids. The V and J ends lost 1 base and 0 bases respectively, with 14 bases between them. The germline V gene encodes CDR1 SGHVS and CDR2 FQNEAQ. The CDR3: CASSLVAPAASTDTQYF. The DNA of the CDR3 is TGTGCCAGCAGCTTAGTGGCTCCAGCGGCCAGCACAGATACGCAGTATTTT.

The table lists this clonotype with a few counts. The rearrangement links TRBV29-1 to TRBJ2-2; perhaps TRBD1 as D (5 bases). The CDR3 sequence is 14 residues long. CDR1 is SQVTM and CDR2 is ANQGSEA in the germline V gene. The V end lost 5 bases, the J end lost 3 bases, and 13 bases lay between the germline ends. CDR3 loop: CSVQFDRYTGELFF. Here the CDR3 DNA reads TGCAGCGTTCAATTTGACAGATACACCGGGGAGCTGTTTTTT.

The chain carries TRBV24-1 and TRBJ2-6, with 12 bases that match TRBD1. The germline CDR1 and CDR2 sequences are KGHDR and SFDVKD. This CDR3 is built from 18 residues. Germline trimming cut 4 bases from V and 2 bases from J; bases unmatched to any gene: 5. The CDR3 here is CATSDAGTGGPGANVLTF. The CDR3 nucleotides are TGTGCCACCAGTGACGCCGGGACAGGGGGCCCTGGGGCCAACGTCCTGACTTTC.

The V gene is TRBV27, the J gene TRBJ2-1; the match to TRBD2 covers 7 bases. The germline CDR1 and CDR2 sequences are MNHEY and SMNVEV (reference sequence). The junction had 7 bases not matched to a gene; V was cut back by 6 bases and J by 2 bases. The CDR3 loop spans 15 amino acids. The CDR3 coding sequence is TGTGCCAGCAGCGTCGGGAGGACCACCTACAATGAGCAGTTCTTC. Protein: CASSVGRTTYNEQFF.

The chain combines TRBV7-6 with TRBJ2-7, with D possibly TRBD1 on 5 matching bases. The CDR3 has 14 residues. Germline lookup yields CDR1 SGHVS and CDR2 FNYEAQ. With 5 bases removed from V and 4 bases from J, the gap between germline ends came to 15 bases. The CDR3 sequence: CASSPTPTEYEQYF. Here the CDR3 DNA reads TGTGCCAGCAGCCCCACCCCGACAGAGTACGAGCAGTACTTC.

This clonotype was observed a handful of times. The genes are TRBV5-6 and TRBJ2-7; 8 bases are a match to TRBD1. V was pared by 7 bases and J by 0 bases, with 0 bases of the junction left unmatched. The germline V gene encodes CDR1 SGHDT and CDR2 YYEEEE. This CDR3 has 12 amino acids. For the CDR3, the DNA is TGTGCCAGCCAGGGGGCCTCCTACGAGCAGTACTTC. Residues: CASQGASYEQYF. The full variable domain, with the rest looked up from reference TRBV5-6 and TRBJ2-7, is DAGVTQSPTHLIKTRGQQVTLRCSPKSGHDTVSWYQQALGQGPQFIFQYYEEEERQRGNFPDRFSGHQFPNYSSELNVNALLLGDSALYLCASQGASYEQYFGPGTRLTVT.

This clonotype has more than one count but fewer than ten. In DNA form, the CDR3 reads TGCGCCAGCAGCTTGGGGCAACACTATGGCTACACCTTC. Translated, it gives CASSLGQHYGYTF. V gene TRBV5-1 combines with J gene TRBJ1-2; no clear D gene. Per germline, CDR1 SGHRS and CDR2 YFSETQ. Deletions cut 0 bases from V and 3 bases from J, with 6 bases between. The CDR3 sequence is 13 residues long.

This clonotype was seen only a few times. This chain uses TRBV14 with TRBJ2-1, with 11 bases identical to TRBD2. The CDR3 is 15 amino acids. In germline, CDR1 is SGHDN, CDR2 FVKESK. V lost 3 bases to trimming and J lost 6 bases; unmatched junction nucleotides: 4. The CDR3 reads CASSQGTSGFNEQFF. CDR3 in DNA: TGTGCCAGCAGCCAGGGGACTAGCGGTTTCAATGAGCAGTTCTTC.

CDR3 DNA: TGTGCCAGCAGTCTCTCCGGGATTTACACAGATACGCAGTATTTT. It codes for CASSLSGIYTDTQYF. The chain joins TRBV12-3 or TRBV12-4 to TRBJ2-3; tentative D call: TRBD2 (5 bases). Trimming took 5 bases from V and 2 from J, leaving 14 bases between them. This CDR3 has 15 residues.

The chain combines TRBV6-5 with TRBJ1-2; D unclear. With 8 bases removed from V and 4 bases from J, the gap between germline ends came to 14 bases. Germline assignment: CDR1 MNHEY and CDR2 SVGAGI. The CDR3 runs to 13 residues. As DNA, the CDR3 is TGTGCCAGCTCGGCAGAATGGGGCTATGGCTACACCTTC. Translated: CASSAEWGYGYTF.

This clonotype was counted between two and nine times. V and J are TRBV29-1 and TRBJ1-2; 8 bases map to TRBD1. Germline V CDR1 and CDR2: SQVTM, ANQGSEA. Trimming removed 1 base from V and 4 bases from J; junction bases left unmatched: 8. There are 15 residues in the CDR3. CDR3 in amino acids: CSVEGTSDRGYGYTF. For the CDR3, the DNA is TGCAGCGTTGAAGGAACTTCCGACAGGGGCTATGGCTACACCTTC.